The 13 T cell receptor beta chains in this list originate from one sample, sequenced in a study of spatial heterogeneity in lung cancer. Time point of the sample: sample taken at primary tumor resection. In TCRdb, the 5' RACE reads were re-called with MiXCR into one record per CDR3 protein. The table has some 6,100 distinct CDR3 sequences, under 15% seen once. This specimen was lung tissue, taken at surgery. Receptors originate from a human donor with early-stage non-small cell lung cancer.

Within the sample, this clonotype is medium-sized. The library was designed around alpha chains, so this beta chain is a stray read whose abundance carries little weight. V gene TRBV27 combines with J gene TRBJ1-1; no clear D. V lost 1 base and J lost 5, with 11 bases in between. The CDR3 runs to 14 residues. Germline V gene lookup returns CDR1 MNHEY and CDR2 SMNVEV (reference sequence). In DNA form, the CDR3 reads TGTGCCAGCAGTTTATTAGAGAGAAAGACTGAAGCTTTCTTT. The encoded protein is CASSLLERKTEAFF.

Relative to its sample, this clonotype is medium-sized. In a library made to pick up alpha chains, this beta chain is a stray read with a size that means little. The V gene is TRBV5-8, the J gene TRBJ2-7; D may be TRBD1 (5 bases). This CDR3 contains 15 residues. V was cut by 1 base and J by 2 bases, with 13 bases left in between. Per germline, CDR1 SGHTS and CDR2 YDEGEE. The CDR3 is CASSLSPGRAYEQYF. The CDR3 DNA sequence: TGTGCCAGCAGCTTGTCACCAGGGCGTGCCTACGAGCAGTACTTC.

There are many counts of this clonotype. Since it is a stray read in a library aimed at alpha chains, this beta chain has a size that is not meaningful. The gene calls are TRBV7-9 and TRBJ2-3; 7 nucleotides match TRBD2. This CDR3 comprises 14 residues. V lost 10 bases and J lost 6; bases outside the gene matches: 13. The germline V gene encodes CDR1 SEHNR and CDR2 FQNEAQ (reference sequence). As DNA, the CDR3 is TGTGCCACCTACGGACTAGGGACTTGGGATACGCAGTATTTT. It is translated as CATYGLGTWDTQYF.

Judged by abundance, this clonotype is medium-sized. As an off-target read in a library built for alpha chains, this beta chain has a frequency of little significance. The chain is built from TRBV29-1 and TRBJ2-3, with 8 nucleotides matching TRBD2. From germline, CDR1 is SQVTM and CDR2 ANQGSEA. Unmatched junction bases numbered 14, after V lost 3 bases and J lost 3 bases. The CDR3 runs 17 residues. In nucleotides, the CDR3 is TGCAGCGTTGACCGCCGTTTTAGCGGGAAGGGTACAGATACGCAGTATTTT. Encoded protein: CSVDRRFSGKGTDTQYF.

This clonotype was counted many times. This beta chain is a stray read from a library made for alpha chains; its abundance is not meaningful. The V gene is TRBV6-1, the J gene TRBJ1-1; D might be TRBD1 (5 bases). Germline assignment: CDR1 MNHNS and CDR2 SASEGT. The CDR3 has 13 residues. V was trimmed by 6 bases and J by 5 bases, leaving 13 bases between them. CDR3 nucleotide sequence: TGTGCCAGCAGAGGGACCGGGGTGACTGAAGCTTTCTTT. This encodes CASRGTGVTEAFF.

This clonotype is deemed medium-sized. This beta chain slipped into a library made for alpha chains as a stray read, so its size is not meaningful. This sequence joins TRBV27 and TRBJ1-6; D gene ambiguous. Germline values: CDR1 MNHEY, CDR2 SMNVEV (reference sequence). V lost 4 bases and J lost 9, with 13 bases in between. This CDR3 is 14 amino acids long. In nucleotides, the CDR3 is TGTGCCAGCAGTTCGGGATCGGCGGGTTCACCCCTCCACTTT. This codes for CASSSGSAGSPLHF.

This clonotype showed up many times. This beta chain appears as a stray read in a library generated for alpha chains; its size is not informative. The V and J genes are TRBV5-1 and TRBJ2-3, with TRBD1 matching 8 bases. Germline CDR1 reads SGHRS; CDR2 reads YFSETQ. The CDR3 is 14 residues long. V shed 4 bases, J shed 2 bases, and the junction held 3 bases outside the gene matches. The chain's CDR3 is CASSAGQDTDTQYF. In DNA form, the CDR3 reads TGCGCCAGCAGCGCGGGACAGGACACAGATACGCAGTATTTT.

This clonotype was picked up many times. This beta chain was picked up by a library intended for alpha chains and is off target, so its count carries little meaning. This rearrangement joins TRBV4-2 to TRBJ2-2; maybe TRBD2 (6 bases). Germline CDR1 reads LGHNA; CDR2 reads YNFKEQ. This CDR3 comprises 14 residues. V was shortened by 4 bases and J by 5 bases, with 11 bases between the two germline ends. The CDR3 here is CASSPLAQTGELFF. The CDR3, as DNA: TGTGCCAGCAGCCCTCTAGCGCAAACCGGGGAGCTGTTTTTT.

By frequency in the sample, this clonotype is medium-sized (0.01 to 0.1%). Since the library was made to target alpha chains, this beta chain is a stray read and its abundance is not meaningful. The genes are TRBV20-1 and TRBJ2-1; 7 bases match TRBD2. This CDR3 has 16 amino acids. Trimming at V came to 0 bases and at J to 5 bases, leaving 10 bases not matched to a gene. The germline V gene has CDR1 DFQATT and CDR2 SNEGSKA (reference sequence). The DNA for the CDR3 is TGCAGTGCTAGAGACCGAGCGGGACTGGGGAACAATGAGCAGTTCTTC. It is translated as CSARDRAGLGNNEQFF.

In its sample, this clonotype was seen many times. This beta chain turned up in a library designed for alpha chains; as an off-target read, its abundance says little. The chain carries TRBV12-5 and TRBJ1-5; D gene uncertain. Germline V CDR1 and CDR2: LGHNT, FRNRAP. V was clipped by 4 bases and J by 4 bases, with 8 bases between them. The CDR3 length is 13 residues. CDR3 in amino acids: CASGYAANQPQHF. The DNA for the CDR3 is TGTGCTAGTGGTTACGCGGCAAATCAGCCCCAGCATTTT. Together with reference TRBV12-5 and TRBJ1-5, the CDR3 gives the full variable domain: DARVTQTPRHKVTEMGQEVTMRCQPILGHNTVFWYRQTMMQGLELLAYFRNRAPLDDSGMPKDRFSAEMPDATLATLKIQPSEPRDSAVYFCASGYAANQPQHFGDGTRLSIL.

By proportion, this clonotype is medium-sized. This beta chain represents an off-target read in a library built for alpha chains; its size is of limited meaning. The chain has TRBV27 and TRBJ1-2; perhaps TRBD1 as D (6 bases). Germline V CDR1 and CDR2: MNHEY, SMNVEV (reference sequence). V shed 2 bases and J shed 4 bases, with 14 bases lying between them. The CDR3 is 15 residues long. The CDR3 DNA reads TGTGCCAGCAGTTTAGGGGAAGGGGGGATCTATGGCTACACCTTC. This translates into CASSLGEGGIYGYTF.

Details on this clonotype: Being off target in a library aimed at alpha chains, this beta chain has a size of little meaning. The V gene is TRBV28, the J gene TRBJ2-1, with 11 bases identical to TRBD2. In germline, CDR1 is MDHEN, CDR2 SYDVKM. The CDR3 loop spans 15 amino acids. V shed 3 bases, J shed 10 bases, and the junction held 8 bases outside the gene matches. The DNA of the CDR3 is TGTGCCAGCAGTTTCGGTAGCGGGAGGGCAGACGAGCAGTTCTTC. The encoded protein is CASSFGSGRADEQFF.

This clonotype was counted ten times or more. Little can be read into the size of this beta chain, an off-target read in a library designed for alpha chains. The CDR3, as DNA: TGCGCCAGCAGTCTAACAGGGGGCTACGAGCAGTACTTC. It encodes CASSLTGGYEQYF. The rearrangement joins TRBV4-1 to TRBJ2-7, with 8 bases that match TRBD1. V was clipped by 6 bases and J by 3 bases; unmatched bases: 4. From germline, CDR1 is MGHRA and CDR2 YSYEKL. The CDR3 runs 13 residues.